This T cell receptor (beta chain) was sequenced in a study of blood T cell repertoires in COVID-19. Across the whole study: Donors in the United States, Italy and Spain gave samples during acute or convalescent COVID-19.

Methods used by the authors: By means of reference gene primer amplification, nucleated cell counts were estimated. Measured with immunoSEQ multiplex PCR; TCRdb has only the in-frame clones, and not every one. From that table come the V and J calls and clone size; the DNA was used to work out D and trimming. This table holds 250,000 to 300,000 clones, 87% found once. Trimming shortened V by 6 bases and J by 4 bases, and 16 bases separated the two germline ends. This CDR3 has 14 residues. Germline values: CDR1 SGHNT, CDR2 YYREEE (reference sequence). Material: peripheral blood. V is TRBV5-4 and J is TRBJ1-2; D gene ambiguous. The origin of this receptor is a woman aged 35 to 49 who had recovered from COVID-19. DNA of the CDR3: TGTGCCAGCAACCAAAACTTTAGTACCTATGGCTACACCTTC. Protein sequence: CASNQNFSTYGYTF. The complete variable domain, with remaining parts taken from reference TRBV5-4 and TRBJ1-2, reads ETGVTQSPTHLIKTRGQQVTLRCSSQSGHNTVSWYQQALGQGPQFIFQYYREEENGRGNFPPRFSGLQFPNYSSELNVNALELDDSALYLCASNQNFSTYGYTFGSGTRLTVV.